This T cell receptor (beta chain) was captured by sequencing in a study of blood T cell repertoires in COVID-19. Across the study: COVID-19 samples from acute and convalescent phases originated in the United States, Italy and Spain. In each case, the material was cDNA or gDNA derived from T cells, B-cell-depleted T cells, or PBMCs.

Seattle-derived patients entered the study during active infection and were followed longitudinally. This CDR3 is 14 amino acids long. Germline assignment: CDR1 SGHDT and CDR2 YYEEEE. V shed 0 bases and J 4 bases; nucleotides not matched to a gene: 1. Methods used by the authors: Estimation of nucleated cell counts relied on the amplification of reference gene primers. The protocol was immunoSEQ multiplex PCR, while the TCRdb copy is restricted to in-frame clones and leaves out a portion. V and J calls and clone size come straight from that table; D and trimming were deduced from the DNA. The repertoire holds 270,000 or so clones, with around 90% as singletons.

The clonotype comes from a woman aged 55-70 years with COVID-19, enrolled during active disease. The sample was peripheral blood. The V gene is TRBV5-6, the J gene TRBJ1-2; 9 nucleotides align to TRBD1. The DNA for the CDR3 is TGTGCCAGCAGCTTGGGGGACAGGGCCTATGGCTACACCTTC. Translated, it gives CASSLGDRAYGYTF.